These T cell receptor beta chains were read from a single sample in a study of T cell responses to AZD1222 COVID-19 vaccine. Assay used: immunoSEQ multiplex PCR; TCRdb lists only in-frame clones, some missing. Of 90,000 to 110,000 clones in the sample, around 90% were seen once. The sequences come from peripheral blood, collected on day 0 of MenACWY control vaccination. Receptors were obtained from an adult in good health. Both conserved end residues are part of each CDR3. A D gene is named only where the DNA matches it firmly. Not every row has a clone size; where given, it reads once, few, many or a size class.

j_call clone_size v_call d_call cdr3_nt cdr3_aa
TRBJ2-2 NA TRBV6-2/TRBV6-3 TRBD2 TGTGCCAGCAGTTATTCAGGACTAGCGGGAGTAGGCGGGGAGCTGTTTTTT CASSYSGLAGVGGELFF
TRBJ1-2 NA TRBV7-2 NA TGTGCCAGCAGCTTGAACAGGGAGAACTATGGCTACACCTTC CASSLNRENYGYTF
TRBJ2-7 NA TRBV30 NA TGTGCCTGGACAACGGGGGGCTTGGACGAGCAGTACTTC CAWTTGGLDEQYF
TRBJ1-6 NA TRBV5-5 NA TGTGCCAGCAGCAAAATCCAGGGGTATAATTCACCCCTCCACTTT CASSKIQGYNSPLHF
TRBJ2-7 NA TRBV11-3 NA TGTGCCAGCAGCTCGAACACCCGGGACATAACCTACGAGCAGTACTTC CASSSNTRDITYEQYF
TRBJ2-2 NA TRBV30 NA TGTGCCTGGATCCCAGAAGACACCGGGGAGCTGTTTTTT CAWIPEDTGELFF
TRBJ1-5 NA TRBV28 NA TGTGCCAGTGGCGTCAGTTATAGCAATCAGCCCCAGCATTTT CASGVSYSNQPQHF
TRBJ2-5 NA TRBV4-3 NA TGCGCCAGCAGCCAAGATACTGGGGAGACCCAGTACTTC CASSQDTGETQYF
TRBJ1-1 NA TRBV28 NA TGTGCCAGCAGTTTGGGCGATCTGGCTTTCTTT CASSLGDLAFF
TRBJ1-1 NA TRBV30 NA TGTGCCTGGTCAGGTCGGGCTGAAGCTTTCTTT CAWSGRAEAFF
TRBJ2-7 NA TRBV30 TRBD1 TGTGCCTGGGCTACCGGGACAGGCAGCTCCTACGAGCAGTACTTC CAWATGTGSSYEQYF
TRBJ2-7 NA TRBV5-1 NA TGCGCCAGCACTTCCGGGTCCGGCCTATACTACGAGCAGTACTTC CASTSGSGLYYEQYF
TRBJ2-2 NA TRBV5-1 TRBD2 TGCGCCAGCAGCTTGGAGGCTAGCGGGAGCACCGGGGAGCTGTTTTTT CASSLEASGSTGELFF
TRBJ1-2 NA TRBV4-1 NA TGCGCCAGCAGTCCAAGTTTTGGGGATGTTAACTATGGCTACACCTTC CASSPSFGDVNYGYTF
TRBJ2-3 NA TRBV7-2 NA TGTGCCAGCAGCCCTGGGTTGGAGGCGAGCACAGATACGCAGTATTTT CASSPGLEASTDTQYF
TRBJ2-7 NA TRBV3-1/TRBV3-2 NA TGTGCCAGCAGCCAAGCTCAAGGGGGCGAGCAGTACTTC CASSQAQGGEQYF
TRBJ2-1 NA TRBV6-2/TRBV6-3 TRBD1 TGTGCCAGCAGTTCCCGGACAGGTGAGGCCTACAATGAGCAGTTCTTC CASSSRTGEAYNEQFF
TRBJ1-2 NA TRBV5-5 NA TGTGCCAGCAGCTTGGGAGGGGTGGTCGGCGGCTACACCTTC CASSLGGVVGGYTF
TRBJ2-2 NA TRBV2 NA TGTGCCAGCAGGACTTTAATCACGAACACCGGGGAGCTGTTTTTT CASRTLITNTGELFF
TRBJ1-5 NA TRBV7-9 NA TGTGCCAGCAGCTTATTGTGGGGAGGTCAGCCCCAGCATTTT CASSLLWGGQPQHF
TRBJ2-7 once TRBV7-9 NA TGTGCCAGCAGCTTAGATGGGGTAGAAAGAATGCACTTC CASSLDGVERMHF
TRBJ2-6 few TRBV6-4 NA TGTGCCAGCAGTGACGGGGTTGGGGCCAACGTCCTGACTTTC CASSDGVGANVLTF
TRBJ2-1 NA TRBV11-3 TRBD2 TGTGCCAGCAGCTTAGTGGGGACTAGCGGGAGGTCTGAGCAGTTCTTC CASSLVGTSGRSEQFF
TRBJ1-1 NA TRBV7-9 NA TGTGCCAGCAGCTCAAACCCGGGACAAGGGGTGTTGGACACTGAAGCTTTCTTT CASSSNPGQGVLDTEAFF
TRBJ1-6 few TRBV9 NA TGTGCCAGCAGCGGACTGGACTATAATTCACCCCTCCACTTT CASSGLDYNSPLHF
TRBJ2-3 NA TRBV6-5 NA TGTGCCAGCTCTGGTGGGGGGACCTCAGATACGCAGTATTTT CASSGGGTSDTQYF
TRBJ1-5 NA TRBV7-2 NA TGTGCCAGCAGCTTACAGGGTGATAGCAATCAGCCCCAGCATTTT CASSLQGDSNQPQHF
TRBJ1-6 NA TRBV6-6 NA TGTGCCAGCAGTTACTCGGTCGCCAATAATTCACCCCTCCACTTT CASSYSVANNSPLHF